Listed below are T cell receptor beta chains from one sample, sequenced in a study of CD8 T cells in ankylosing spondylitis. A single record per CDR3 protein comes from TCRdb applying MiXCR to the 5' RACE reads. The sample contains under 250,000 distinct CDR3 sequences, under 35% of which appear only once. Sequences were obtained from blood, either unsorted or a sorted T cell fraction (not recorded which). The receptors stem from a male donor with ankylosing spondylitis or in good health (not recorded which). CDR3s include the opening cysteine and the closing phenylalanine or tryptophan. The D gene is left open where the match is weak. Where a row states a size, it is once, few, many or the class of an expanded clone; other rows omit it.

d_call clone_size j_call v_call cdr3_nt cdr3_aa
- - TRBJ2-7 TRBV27 TGTGCCAGCACCTTTGGGGGCGAGCAGTACTTC CASTFGGEQYF
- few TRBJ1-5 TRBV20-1 TGCAGTGCCAGATGGGGCAGAGATCAGCCCCAGCATTTT CSARWGRDQPQHF
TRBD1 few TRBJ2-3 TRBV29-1 TGCAGCATTTTGGGGACAGAGAGCACAGATACGCAGTATTTT CSILGTESTDTQYF
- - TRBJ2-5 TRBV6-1 TGTGCCAGCACCCCTGGCAGTCTGGGGAACCAAGAGACCCAGTACTTC CASTPGSLGNQETQYF
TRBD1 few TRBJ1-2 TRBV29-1 TGCAGCGTTGACGTACAGGGGACGCAGAGCTATGGCTACACCTTC CSVDVQGTQSYGYTF
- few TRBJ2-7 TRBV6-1 TGTGCCAGCAGTGAACGGAGAAGTAGCTCCTACGAGCAGTACTTC CASSERRSSSYEQYF
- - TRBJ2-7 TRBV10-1 TGCGCCAACAACGGGGGCCTCTTATCCTACGAGCAGTACTTC CANNGGLLSYEQYF
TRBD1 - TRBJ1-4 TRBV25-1 TGTGCCAGCAGTGAATCGGACAGGGGTCTTAAAAAACTGTTTTTT CASSESDRGLKKLFF
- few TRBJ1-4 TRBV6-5 TGTGCCACCCGAGGGGTTGAAAAACTGTTTTTT CATRGVEKLFF
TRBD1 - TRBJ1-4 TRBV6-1 TGTGCCAGCAGGGGGGGGACAGGGTCCTCCGTAAAACTGTTTTTT CASRGGTGSSVKLFF
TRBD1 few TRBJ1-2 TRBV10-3 TGTGCCATCAGCCGGGACAGGGGGTATGGCTACACCTTC CAISRDRGYGYTF
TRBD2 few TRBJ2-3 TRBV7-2 TGTGCCAGCAGCTTACAAGCGGGGGCCTTCACAGATACGCAGTATTTT CASSLQAGAFTDTQYF
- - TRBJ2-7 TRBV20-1 TGCAGTGCTAGAGACGGTGTCTCCTACGAGCAGTACTTC CSARDGVSYEQYF
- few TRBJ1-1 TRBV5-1 TGCGCCAGCAGCTTGGGCCAGGGGCCACCTGAAGCTTTCTTT CASSLGQGPPEAFF
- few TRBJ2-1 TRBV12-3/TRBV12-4 TGTGCCAGCAGTTTAGAGGGGGGCCACAACAATGAGCAGTTCTTC CASSLEGGHNNEQFF
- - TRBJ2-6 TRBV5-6 TGTGCCAGCAGCCAAGGACTAAGTCCCGGGGCCAACGTCCTGACTTTC CASSQGLSPGANVLTF
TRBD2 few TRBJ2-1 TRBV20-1 TGCAGTGCCTCTCGGACTAGCGTCCCTGAGCAGTTCTTC CSASRTSVPEQFF
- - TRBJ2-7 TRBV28 TGTGCCAGCAGTCCCTTTGGCGAGCAGTACTTC CASSPFGEQYF
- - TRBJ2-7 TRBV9 TGTGCCAGCAGCGCAGCCTCCTGGGACGAGCAGTACTTC CASSAASWDEQYF
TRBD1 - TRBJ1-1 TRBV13 TGTGCCAGCATCCGGGACAGGGCTTCTATGAACACTGAAGCTTTCTTT CASIRDRASMNTEAFF
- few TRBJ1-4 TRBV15 TGTGCCACCAGCAACGGGGGCCAGGCTAATGAAAAACTGTTTTTT CATSNGGQANEKLFF
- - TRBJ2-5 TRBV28 TGTGCCAGCAGCCGGGGAGGATTAGGGGAAGGAGAGACCCAGTACTTC CASSRGGLGEGETQYF
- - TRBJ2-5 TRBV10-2 TGCGCCAGCATGGGTGGGTGGGAGTCGGTTGGTTGGACCCAGTACTTC CASMGGWESVGWTQYF
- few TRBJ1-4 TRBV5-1 TGCGCCAGCAGCTTGGAGGCAGGGCAATATGAAAAACTGTTTTTT CASSLEAGQYEKLFF
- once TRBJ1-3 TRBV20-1 TGCAGTGCCGCTAAACAGGGTTTAGGGGGAAACACCATATATTTT CSAAKQGLGGNTIYF
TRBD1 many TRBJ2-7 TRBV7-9 TGTGCCAGCAGCTTAACAGGGGGCTACGAGCAGTACTTC CASSLTGGYEQYF
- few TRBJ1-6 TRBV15 TGTGCCACCAGCCTTACATTGGATTCACCCCTCCACTTT CATSLTLDSPLHF
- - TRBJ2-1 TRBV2 TGTGCCAGCAGTCGGGCTTACAATGAGCAGTTCTTC CASSRAYNEQFF
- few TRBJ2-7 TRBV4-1 TGCGCCAGCAGCCAAGGACAGGTCACCTACGAGCAGTACTTC CASSQGQVTYEQYF
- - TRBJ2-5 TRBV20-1 TGCAGTGCTGACCACGGGAAAGAGACCCAGTACTTC CSADHGKETQYF
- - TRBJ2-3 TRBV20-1 TGCAGTGCTACCGACCTCCGGCGGCCCAATACGCAGTATTTT CSATDLRRPNTQYF
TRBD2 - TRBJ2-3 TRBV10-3 TGTGCCATCAGCTCGGGACTAGCGGGGCGAGATACGCAGTATTTT CAISSGLAGRDTQYF
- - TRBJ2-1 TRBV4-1 TGCGCCAGCAGCCAAGCCCCTAGGGATGAGCAGTTCTTC CASSQAPRDEQFF
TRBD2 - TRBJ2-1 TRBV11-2 TGTGCCAGCAGCAGGGGCGGGGGGGGCCGGGATGAGCAGTTCTTC CASSRGGGGRDEQFF
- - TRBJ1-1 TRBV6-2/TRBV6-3 TGTGCCAGCAGTCCCTCGGACGGGTTGAACACTGAAGCTTTCTTT CASSPSDGLNTEAFF
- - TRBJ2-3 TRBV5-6 TGTGCCAGCAGCCGAGCGATCCGAGCTTTCGATACGCAGTATTTT CASSRAIRAFDTQYF
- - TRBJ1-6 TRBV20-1 TGCAGTGCTCCAATTCGAAATTCACCCCTCCACTTT CSAPIRNSPLHF
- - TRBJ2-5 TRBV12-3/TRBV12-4 TGTGCCAGCAGTTTAGAGCGCGAGACCCAGTACTTC CASSLERETQYF
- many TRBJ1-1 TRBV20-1 TGCAGTGCTTCCACTAACACTGAAGCTTTCTTT CSASTNTEAFF
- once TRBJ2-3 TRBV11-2 TGTGCCAGCAGCTCTATGGGGGGGGCGGCGACAGATACGCAGTATTTT CASSSMGGAATDTQYF
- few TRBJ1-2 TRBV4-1 TGCGCCAGCAGCCAAGGTTTTCATCTTAACGCCTCTAACTATGGCTACACCTTC CASSQGFHLNASNYGYTF
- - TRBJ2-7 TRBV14 TGTGCCAGCAGCCAAGTTTTGTCCGGCTCCTACGAGCAGTACTTC CASSQVLSGSYEQYF
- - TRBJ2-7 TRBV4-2 TGTGCCAGCAGCCGAGATGAGAGGGGGAACGAGCAGTACTTC CASSRDERGNEQYF
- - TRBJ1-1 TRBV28 TGTGCCAGCAGGGGAGGGTCGAACACTGAAGCTTTCTTT CASRGGSNTEAFF
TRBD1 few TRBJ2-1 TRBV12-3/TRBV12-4 TGTGCCAGCGTAGCCAAGGACAGGTTAGGCAATGAGCAGTTCTTC CASVAKDRLGNEQFF
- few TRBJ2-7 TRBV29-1 TGCAGCGTTCTAAGGACAGATGGATACGAGCAGTACTTC CSVLRTDGYEQYF